A single sample gave rise to the 27 T cell receptor beta chains below, sequenced in a study of blood T cell repertoires in COVID-19. TCRdb's table, derived via immunoSEQ multiplex PCR, lists solely in-frame clones and lacks some. The sample contains about 220,000 clones, 80% of which appear only once. Sequenced: peripheral blood. The source of these receptors is a human donor in a cohort sampled during active COVID-19.

This clone occurred a few times. Within the sample, other DNA sequences also encode this same CDR3. The chain links TRBV18 to TRBJ1-5; D unclear. V was clipped by 2 bases and J by 2 bases, with 7 bases between them. The CDR3 runs 14 residues. Germline loops: CDR1 KGHSH, CDR2 LQKENI. Here the CDR3 reads CASSPAGGNQPQHF. CDR3 DNA: TGTGCCAGCTCACCAGCCGGGGGCAATCAGCCCCAGCATTTT.

The rearrangement uses TRBV12-3 or TRBV12-4 and TRBJ1-1, with D unclear. V gave up 8 bases and J gave up 2 bases, with 6 bases separating them. The CDR3 covers 11 residues. CDR3 DNA sequence: TGTGCCAGCGCGAGAAACACTGAAGCTTTCTTT. Protein: CASARNTEAFF.

The rearrangement joins TRBV5-1 to TRBJ2-5, with 9 bases identical to TRBD2. The germline V gene encodes CDR1 SGHRS and CDR2 YFSETQ. Germline trimming cut 1 base from V and 4 bases from J; bases unmatched to any gene: 8. This CDR3 is 16 amino acids long. Here the CDR3 reads CASSLNIAGVGETQYF. DNA for the CDR3: TGCGCCAGCAGCTTGAATATAGCGGGAGTGGGAGAGACCCAGTACTTC.

J is TRBJ1-1 and V is TRBV28; possibly TRBD1 for D (6 bases). CDR1 and CDR2 (germline): MDHEN, SYDVKM. There are 15 residues in the CDR3. Deletions cut 3 bases from V and 0 bases from J, with 11 bases between. As DNA, the CDR3 is TGTGCCAGCAGTTTGGCAGGGGTAATGAACACTGAAGCTTTCTTT. Protein product: CASSLAGVMNTEAFF.

The rearrangement uses TRBV6-5 and TRBJ2-2; 8 positions agree with TRBD2. With V trimmed by 6 bases and J by 7 bases, 7 bases remained unmatched. Germline CDR1 reads MNHEY; CDR2 reads SVGAGI. The CDR3 extends over 14 amino acids. The CDR3 sequence: CASRKAGVIGELFF. The DNA of the CDR3 is TGTGCCAGCAGGAAAGCGGGAGTAATCGGGGAGCTGTTTTTT.

The rearrangement links TRBV18 to TRBJ1-1, with D unclear. V was pared by 2 bases and J by 1 base, with 5 bases between. Germline loops: CDR1 KGHSH, CDR2 LQKENI. This CDR3 is built from 13 residues. The CDR3 reads CASSPTENTEAFF. The CDR3 bases are TGTGCCAGCTCACCAACAGAGAACACTGAAGCTTTCTTT.

The V call is TRBV18, the J call TRBJ2-6; D not resolved. The V gene's germline CDR1 is KGHSH and CDR2 LQKENI. The CDR3 runs to 16 residues. V dropped 3 bases and J dropped 0 bases, with 9 bases sitting between them. CDR3 bases: TGTGCCAGCTCACCGACACAGACCTCTGGGGCCAACGTCCTGACTTTC. Protein: CASSPTQTSGANVLTF.

The chain recombines TRBV28 with TRBJ2-7; TRBD2 aligns across 10 bases. The CDR3 spans 14 residues. V was clipped by 6 bases and J by 4 bases; unmatched bases: 6. Germline lookup yields CDR1 MDHEN and CDR2 SYDVKM. The CDR3 bases are TGTGCCAGCAGAACCCTAGCGGGAGCTTACGAGCAGTACTTC. As protein: CASRTLAGAYEQYF.

The CDR3 loop reads CASSMVGGGVGTDTQYF. CDR3 nucleotide sequence: TGTGCCAGTAGTATGGTAGGCGGGGGTGTCGGCACAGATACGCAGTATTTT. The chain is built from TRBV19 and TRBJ2-3, with 7 bases that match TRBD2. The length of the CDR3 is 17 residues. Germline V gene sequence: CDR1 LNHDA, CDR2 SQIVND (reference sequence). The ends lost 3 bases at V and 1 base at J; junction bases unmatched: 10.

The V and J genes are TRBV2 and TRBJ1-2; 9 nucleotides line up with TRBD1. The germline V gene encodes CDR1 SNHLY and CDR2 FYNNEI. The length of the CDR3 is 15 residues. V was clipped by 7 bases and J by 0 bases; unmatched bases: 6. DNA for the CDR3: TGTGCCAGCACGAGGGACAGGGCCTCTAACTATGGCTACACCTTC. Translated: CASTRDRASNYGYTF.

This chain joins TRBV20-1 and TRBJ1-1; TRBD1 matches 7 bases. The germline gives CDR1 DFQATT, CDR2 SNEGSKA (reference sequence). The CDR3 is 11 residues long. The ends lost 3 bases at V and 9 bases at J; junction bases unmatched: 4. The CDR3 sequence: CSASLDRQAFF. CDR3 bases: TGCAGTGCTAGTCTGGACAGGCAAGCTTTCTTT.

The V and J genes are TRBV7-9 and TRBJ2-1; 9 nucleotides line up with TRBD1. The CDR3 is 17 residues long. The ends lost 4 bases at V and 4 bases at J; junction bases unmatched: 11. Germline V gene sequence: CDR1 SEHNR, CDR2 FQNEAQ (reference sequence). CDR3 DNA: TGTGCCAGCAGCTCGCCCCCCGGGACAGGGTTATACAATGAGCAGTTCTTC. It yields the protein CASSSPPGTGLYNEQFF. The variable domain in full, with the rest retrieved from reference TRBV7-9 and TRBJ2-1, is DTGVSQNPRHKITKRGQNVTFRCDPISEHNRLYWYRQTLGQGPEFLTYFQNEAQLEKSRLLSDRFSAERPKGSFSTLEIQRTEQGDSAMYLCASSSPPGTGLYNEQFFGPGTRLTVL.

This rearrangement joins TRBV2 to TRBJ1-6; weak D call: TRBD1 (5 bases). The CDR3 totals 15 residues. Germline V gene data show CDR1 as SNHLY and CDR2 as FYNNEI. Deletions cut 6 bases from V and 7 bases from J, with 16 bases between. Here the CDR3 reads CASSRESTANSPLHF. CDR3 nucleotide sequence: TGTGCCAGCAGCAGAGAGTCGACAGCGAATTCACCCCTCCACTTT.

This clone has only one observation. The chain couples TRBV5-8 to TRBJ1-1; possibly TRBD1 for D (5 bases). In germline, CDR1 is SGHTS, CDR2 YDEGEE. Trimming pared 0 bases from V and 1 base from J, leaving 7 bases between. This CDR3 is 14 amino acids long. CDR3 nucleotides: TGTGCCAGCAGCTTGGAGGACACGAACACTGAAGCTTTCTTT. Protein: CASSLEDTNTEAFF.

V and J are TRBV11-2 and TRBJ1-4; possibly TRBD1 for D (6 bases). Germline-derived CDR1 and CDR2 are SGHAT and FQNNGV. Trimming pared 0 bases from V and 10 bases from J, leaving 12 bases between. CDR3 length: 14 residues. The CDR3 nucleotides read TGTGCCAGCAGCTTAGAGGGGGGCGGGGGAAAACTGTTTTTT. Translating it yields CASSLEGGGGKLFF.

CDR3 DNA: TGTGCCATCAGTGAGTCTCTCACCGGTCCCGACTCCTACGAGCAGTACTTC. Translation: CAISESLTGPDSYEQYF. This sequence joins TRBV10-3 and TRBJ2-7; D ambiguous. In germline, CDR1 is ENHRY, CDR2 SYGVKD. The ends were cut back, 0 bases at V and 0 bases at J, with 15 bases in the middle. This CDR3 contains 17 residues.

The V gene is TRBV28, the J gene TRBJ1-1; the D gene is possibly TRBD1 (5 bases). Trimming pared 5 bases from V and 1 base from J, leaving 20 bases between. CDR3 length equals 17 residues. Per germline, CDR1 MDHEN and CDR2 SYDVKM. Written as DNA, the CDR3 is TGTGCCAGCAGTCCGCCGACAGTTAGTTATGGGAACACTGAAGCTTTCTTT. Its protein product is CASSPPTVSYGNTEAFF.

This clone was seen many times. This CDR3 is CASSPGLGKYEQYF. For the CDR3, the DNA is TGTGCCAGCAGCCCCGGACTAGGGAAATACGAGCAGTACTTC. The J gene is TRBJ2-7, the V gene TRBV7-6, with 7 positions matching TRBD2. Germline V CDR1 and CDR2: SGHVS, FNYEAQ. J lost 4 bases, V lost 5 bases, and 8 bases had no gene match. This CDR3 spans 14 amino acids.

The V and J genes are TRBV11-2 and TRBJ2-3; 9 bases line up with TRBD2. V lost 1 base and J lost 3; bases outside the gene matches: 5. The CDR3 is made up of 16 amino acids. From germline, CDR1 is SGHAT and CDR2 FQNNGV. The CDR3 is CASSLVLAGTTDTQYF. Written as DNA, the CDR3 is TGTGCCAGCAGCTTAGTACTAGCGGGCACTACAGATACGCAGTATTTT.

V gene TRBV11-2 combines with J gene TRBJ2-7; D not resolved. The V end lost 4 bases, the J end lost 3 bases, and 13 bases lay between the germline ends. This CDR3 region has 14 residues. CDR1 is SGHAT and CDR2 is FQNNGV in the germline V gene. CDR3 in DNA: TGTGCCAGCAGCTCCCACGAGAGCATCTACGAGCAGTACTTC. Protein sequence: CASSSHESIYEQYF. The whole variable domain, remainder taken from reference TRBV11-2 and TRBJ2-7, is EAGVAQSPRYKIIEKRQSVAFWCNPISGHATLYWYQQILGQGPKLLIQFQNNGVVDDSQLPKDRFSAERLKGVDSTLKIQPAKLEDSAVYLCASSSHESIYEQYFGPGTRLTVT.

The V and J genes are TRBV7-9 and TRBJ2-7; D perhaps matches TRBD1 (5 bases). Germline V CDR1 and CDR2: SEHNR, FQNEAQ (reference sequence). The CDR3 runs 15 residues. V lost 1 base and J lost 3, with 13 bases in between. In nucleotides, the CDR3 is TGTGCCAGCAGCTTAGGAGGCACCAGGGACTACGAGCAGTACTTC. Amino acid sequence: CASSLGGTRDYEQYF.

In nucleotides, the CDR3 is TGTGCCAGCAGGACAGGGAATCAGCCCCAGCATTTT. Amino acid sequence: CASRTGNQPQHF. V gene TRBV28 combines with J gene TRBJ1-5, with 7 bases aligning to TRBD1. J was trimmed by 4 bases and V by 6 bases; bases with no gene match: 0. This CDR3 is 12 amino acids long. Germline V lookup: CDR1 MDHEN, CDR2 SYDVKM.

The rearrangement links TRBV7-9 to TRBJ1-2; 10 nucleotides match TRBD1. After removal of 0 bases from V and 8 bases from J, the junction contained 3 bases not matched to a gene. From germline, CDR1 is SEHNR and CDR2 FQNEAQ (reference sequence). CDR3 length equals 14 residues. CDR3 sequence reads: CASSLAGQGEGYTF. In nucleotides, the CDR3 is TGTGCCAGCAGCTTAGCTGGACAGGGGGAAGGCTACACCTTC.

The rearrangement links TRBV19 to TRBJ1-5, with D tentatively TRBD1 (6 bases). The CDR3 length is 15 residues. V gave up 5 bases and J gave up 7 bases, with 18 bases separating them. Per germline, CDR1 LNHDA and CDR2 SQIVND (reference sequence). The CDR3 nucleotides are TGTGCCAGTAGTTACTCGAAGGGGGAGGGACAGCCCCAGCATTTT. This gives the protein CASSYSKGEGQPQHF.

This sequence joins TRBV28 and TRBJ2-7; tentatively, D is TRBD1 (6 bases). Per germline, CDR1 MDHEN and CDR2 SYDVKM. With 6 bases removed from V and 3 bases from J, the gap between germline ends came to 12 bases. This CDR3 is built from 13 residues. The CDR3 region is CASRQGGNYEQYF. The CDR3 region has the DNA TGTGCCAGCAGACAGGGTGGGAACTACGAGCAGTACTTC.

V gene TRBV5-1 combines with J gene TRBJ2-5, with 11 bases lining up with TRBD2. Unmatched junction bases numbered 5, after V lost 2 bases and J lost 2 bases. The germline V gene encodes CDR1 SGHRS and CDR2 YFSETQ. The CDR3 extends over 16 amino acids. For the CDR3, the DNA is TGCGCCAGCAGCTTTTTAGCGGGGGGGAGACAAGAGACCCAGTACTTC. Amino acid sequence: CASSFLAGGRQETQYF. Based on the CDR3 plus reference TRBV5-1 and TRBJ2-5, the full variable domain is KAGVTQTPRYLIKTRGQQVTLSCSPISGHRSVSWYQQTPGQGLQFLFEYFSETQRNKGNFPGRFSGRQFSNSRSEMNVSTLELGDSALYLCASSFLAGGRQETQYFGPGTRLLVL.

The chain carries TRBV5-6 and TRBJ2-3; 14 bases match TRBD2. V gave up 4 bases and J gave up 10 bases; unmatched junction bases: 8. The CDR3 length is 15 residues. Germline CDR1 and CDR2: SGHDT and YYEEEE. CDR3 nucleotides: TGTGCCAGCAGCAACGGACTAGCGGGGGGATGGGCGCAGTATTTT. Its translation is CASSNGLAGGWAQYF.